This is a list of T cell receptor beta chains from one sample in a study of cytomegalovirus exposure and HLA in healthy donors. Sequenced by immunoSEQ multiplex PCR; TCRdb stores in-frame clones only, minus some. The sample records roughly 66,000 clones, about four fifths being singletons. What was sequenced was PBMCs. These receptor sequences come from a man aged 18 to 30 in good health and CMV-seropositive. The CDR3 runs from the conserved cysteine through the conserved F or W. A D gene is named only where the DNA matches it firmly. Some rows have no size entry. The others give once, few or many, or a class for an expanded clone.

clone_size	d_call	v_call	j_call	cdr3_nt	cdr3_aa
NA	NA	TRBV7-9	TRBJ2-7	TGTGCCAGCAGCTTACAGGGGAATGAGCAGTACTTC	CASSLQGNEQYF
once	NA	TRBV6-1	TRBJ2-3	TGTGCCAGCAGTGAAGTCGACTATATCACAGATACGCAGTATTTT	CASSEVDYITDTQYF
NA	NA	TRBV5-1	TRBJ2-3	TGCGCCAGCCACGGTAGCCGCACAGATACGCAGTATTTT	CASHGSRTDTQYF
NA	NA	TRBV7-9	TRBJ2-7	TGTGCCAGCAGCTTCGGGGACTCCTACGAGCAGTACTTC	CASSFGDSYEQYF
NA	NA	TRBV4-1	TRBJ2-1	TGCGCCAGCAGCCAAGATGGTGGCAGCTACAATGAGCAGTTCTTC	CASSQDGGSYNEQFF
NA	NA	TRBV5-1	TRBJ2-2	TGCGCCAGCAGCTTGGCCGGCACCGGGGAGCTGTTTTTT	CASSLAGTGELFF
NA	NA	TRBV6-5	TRBJ2-7	TGTGCCAGCAGTAGCTGGAGCTCCTACGAGCAGTACTTC	CASSSWSSYEQYF
NA	TRBD1	TRBV11-2	TRBJ1-6	TGTGCCAGCAGCTTCCGGGGACAGGGGACTTCACCCCTCCACTTT	CASSFRGQGTSPLHF
NA	NA	TRBV7-9	TRBJ2-3	TGTGCCAGTAAAAACTACCCCACAGATACGCAGTATTTT	CASKNYPTDTQYF
NA	NA	TRBV2	TRBJ2-3	TGTGCCAGCAGCGTGACTAGACCCGGGTTAGATACGCAGTATTTT	CASSVTRPGLDTQYF
NA	TRBD1	TRBV30	TRBJ1-6	TGTGCCTGCGACAGGGGTTCTTCACCCCTCCACTTT	CACDRGSSPLHF
NA	TRBD1	TRBV28	TRBJ2-7	TGTGCCAGCAGTGACCCGGGACAGTCCTACGAGCAGTACTTC	CASSDPGQSYEQYF
NA	TRBD1	TRBV5-1	TRBJ1-6	TGCGCCAGCAGCTTGGAAGGGACAGTAGACTCACCCCTCCACTTT	CASSLEGTVDSPLHF
NA	NA	TRBV10-1	TRBJ1-4	TGCGCCAGCAGTGCAGGGGACATTGCAACTAATGAAAAACTGTTTTTT	CASSAGDIATNEKLFF
NA	NA	TRBV7-9	TRBJ1-2	TGTGCCAGCAGCTCCACAAGTAACTATGGCTACACCTTC	CASSSTSNYGYTF
NA	TRBD2	TRBV9	TRBJ2-5	TGTGCCAGCAGCGTAGGCGGGGGGCCAGAGACCCAGTACTTC	CASSVGGGPETQYF
once	NA	TRBV5-4	TRBJ1-5	TGTGCCAGCAGCCCCGGGGACGGAGGGTCCCAGCATTTT	CASSPGDGGSQHF
once	NA	TRBV2	TRBJ1-1	TGTGCCAGCAGTGAAGATCGGGGAGGGCGGGGGACTGAAGCTTTCTTT	CASSEDRGGRGTEAFF
NA	NA	TRBV11-2	TRBJ2-7	TGTGCCAGCAGCTTAGGCAGCGCTTTGGAGCAGTACTTC	CASSLGSALEQYF
NA	TRBD2	TRBV7-6	TRBJ2-1	TGTGCCAGCAGCTCACTGGCTAGCGGGAGGCCACCCTACAATGAGCAGTTCTTC	CASSSLASGRPPYNEQFF
NA	TRBD1	TRBV29-1	TRBJ2-5	TGCAGCGCCGACAGGGTTACGGAGACCCAGTACTTC	CSADRVTETQYF
NA	TRBD1	TRBV6-5	TRBJ1-6	TGTGCCAGCAGCCGGGACAGGGGTGTCTCACCCCTCCACTTT	CASSRDRGVSPLHF
few	TRBD1	TRBV28	TRBJ1-5	TGTGCCAGCAGTTTACCTAACAGGGGGGATCAGCCCCAGCATTTT	CASSLPNRGDQPQHF
NA	TRBD1	TRBV18	TRBJ1-1	TGTGCCAGCTCACCACCAGGGACAGGTAATGAAGCTTTCTTT	CASSPPGTGNEAFF
NA	NA	TRBV30	TRBJ1-6	TGTGCCTGGAGTGTACGGGAGGGCTCCTATAATTCACCCCTCCACTTT	CAWSVREGSYNSPLHF
NA	TRBD2	TRBV7-6	TRBJ2-7	TGTGCCAGCAGCTTAGGCCGAGCGGGAGCGGGCGAGCAGTACTTC	CASSLGRAGAGEQYF
NA	NA	TRBV6-5	TRBJ1-1	TGTGCCAGCAGTGCCCCCAAGGGGGGGACTGAAGCTTTCTTT	CASSAPKGGTEAFF
many	TRBD2	TRBV19	TRBJ2-7	TGTGCCAGTAGTATCTCCGCTAGCGGGAACTACGAGCAGTACTTC	CASSISASGNYEQYF
NA	TRBD1	TRBV7-3	TRBJ2-7	TGTGCCAGCAGCCCCACCGGACAGGGCTACGAGCAGTACTTC	CASSPTGQGYEQYF
NA	NA	TRBV9	TRBJ1-1	TGTGCCAGCAGCGCCCGGACACTGAACACTGAAGCTTTCTTT	CASSARTLNTEAFF
once	TRBD2	TRBV30	TRBJ2-1	TGTGCCTGGAGTGTGGGGGGGGTCAATGAGCAGTTCTTC	CAWSVGGVNEQFF
NA	NA	TRBV2	TRBJ1-2	TGTGCCAGCAGTGAAGTCCCGGACAAGAGCTATGGCTACACCTTC	CASSEVPDKSYGYTF
NA	NA	TRBV28	TRBJ1-1	TGTGCCAGCTCAAACAGGGCTTACACTGAAGCTTTCTTT	CASSNRAYTEAFF
few	NA	TRBV5-6	TRBJ1-1	TGTGCCAGCAGCCGTGGAGGTGTGTGGACTGAAGCTTTCTTT	CASSRGGVWTEAFF
NA	NA	TRBV6-5	TRBJ2-5	TGTGCCAGCAGGCGCGAAAGAGAGACCCAGTACTTC	CASRRERETQYF
NA	TRBD2	TRBV2	TRBJ2-1	TGTGCCAGCCATCTAGCGGGAGAGAATGAGCAGTTCTTC	CASHLAGENEQFF
NA	NA	TRBV28	TRBJ2-7	TGTGCCAGCAGCCTGGCCCTACAGCAGGACTACGAGCAGTACTTC	CASSLALQQDYEQYF
NA	TRBD1	TRBV5-1	TRBJ1-1	TGCGCCAGCAGCCATGGACAGGAGGCAACTGAAGCTTTCTTT	CASSHGQEATEAFF
few	TRBD1	TRBV2	TRBJ1-2	TGTGCCAGCAGCGACCCCGGACAGGGCTATGGCTACACCTTC	CASSDPGQGYGYTF
NA	NA	TRBV30	TRBJ2-7	TGTGCCTGGTCCTTAGGAGGGATCTCCTACGAGCAGTACTTC	CAWSLGGISYEQYF
few	NA	TRBV27	TRBJ2-7	TGTGCCAGCAGACCCGACGGGGGTTACTACGAGCAGTACTTC	CASRPDGGYYEQYF
many	NA	TRBV2	TRBJ2-6	TGTGCCAGCAGGGGGGCCCTCCCTAGCGGGGCCAACGTCCTGACTTTC	CASRGALPSGANVLTF
NA	NA	TRBV5-6	TRBJ2-1	TGTGCCAGCAGCTTTCTAGCCTCGGCTTCCAATGAGCAGTTCTTC	CASSFLASASNEQFF
NA	TRBD1	TRBV29-1	TRBJ1-1	TGCAGCGTTTTACAGGGGGGCGGCACTGAAGCTTTCTTT	CSVLQGGGTEAFF
few	NA	TRBV6-1	TRBJ2-7	TGTGCCAGCAGTGAGACCCGGACTTTCCACTACGAGCAGTACTTC	CASSETRTFHYEQYF
NA	TRBD2	TRBV29-1	TRBJ2-1	TGCAGCGTTGATGCTAGCGGGGGGCCCAATGAGCAGTTCTTC	CSVDASGGPNEQFF
NA	TRBD1	TRBV9	TRBJ2-7	TGTGCCAGCAGCGTCGACAGGGTCCACGAGCAGTACTTC	CASSVDRVHEQYF
NA	NA	TRBV6-7	TRBJ2-5	TGTGCCAGCCTAGTCCGAGGGCCCGAAGAGACCCAGTACTTC	CASLVRGPEETQYF
few	TRBD1	TRBV7-9	TRBJ1-5	TGTGCCAGCAGCTCTTCGACCCACAGGGGGGTAGGTCAGCCCCAGCATTTT	CASSSSTHRGVGQPQHF
NA	NA	TRBV30	TRBJ1-6	TGTGCCACAGACAGCTCCTCCTATAATTCACCCCTCCACTTT	CATDSSSYNSPLHF
NA	NA	TRBV19	TRBJ2-7	TGTGCCAGTAGTCCGCGGACTGGCTACGAGCAGTACTTC	CASSPRTGYEQYF
NA	NA	TRBV27	TRBJ1-4	TGTGCCAGCAGAGCTCGATCACCGGGACAAGGAATACCGTTTAATGAAAAACTGTTTTTT	CASRARSPGQGIPFNEKLFF
NA	NA	TRBV7-8	TRBJ2-2	TGTGCCAGCAGCCCGCAGGGTTTATCGAACACCGGGGAGCTGTTTTTT	CASSPQGLSNTGELFF
NA	NA	TRBV28	TRBJ2-3	TGTGCCAGCAGTTTATCACTCGTCACAGATACGCAGTATTTT	CASSLSLVTDTQYF
NA	TRBD2	TRBV25-1	TRBJ2-5	TGTGCCAGCAGTGCGGGACTAGGGGGGCGAGAGACCCAGTACTTC	CASSAGLGGRETQYF
NA	NA	TRBV30	TRBJ2-1	TGTGCCCAGGGGGGAGGAGGGGAGCAGTTCTTC	CAQGGGGEQFF
once	NA	TRBV30	TRBJ1-2	TGTGCCTGGAGTGTACAAGAGACGGGTGGTGGCTACACCTTC	CAWSVQETGGGYTF
NA	NA	TRBV29-1	TRBJ2-5	TGCAGCGTTGAGGAGGGAACCCAAGAGACCCAGTACTTC	CSVEEGTQETQYF
NA	NA	TRBV5-6	TRBJ1-2	TGTGCCAGCAGCTTGGGGCGGGTAGGTGGCTACACCTTC	CASSLGRVGGYTF
NA	TRBD1	TRBV28	TRBJ2-5	TGTGCCAGCAGAAGGGACAGGGGTATTGGGGAGACCCAGTACTTC	CASRRDRGIGETQYF